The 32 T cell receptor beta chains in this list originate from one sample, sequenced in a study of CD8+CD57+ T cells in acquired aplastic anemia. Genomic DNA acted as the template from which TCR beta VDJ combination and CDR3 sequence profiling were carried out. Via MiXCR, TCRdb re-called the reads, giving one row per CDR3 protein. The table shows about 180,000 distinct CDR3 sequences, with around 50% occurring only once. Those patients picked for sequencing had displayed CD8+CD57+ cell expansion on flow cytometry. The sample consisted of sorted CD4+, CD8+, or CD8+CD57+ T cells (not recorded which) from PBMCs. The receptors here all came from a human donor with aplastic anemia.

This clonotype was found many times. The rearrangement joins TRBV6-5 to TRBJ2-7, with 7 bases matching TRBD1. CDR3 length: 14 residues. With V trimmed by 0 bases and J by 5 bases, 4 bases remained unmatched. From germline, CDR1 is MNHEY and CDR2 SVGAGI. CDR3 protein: CASSYSSGGDEQYF. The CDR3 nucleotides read TGTGCCAGCAGTTACTCGTCAGGGGGAGACGAGCAGTACTTC.

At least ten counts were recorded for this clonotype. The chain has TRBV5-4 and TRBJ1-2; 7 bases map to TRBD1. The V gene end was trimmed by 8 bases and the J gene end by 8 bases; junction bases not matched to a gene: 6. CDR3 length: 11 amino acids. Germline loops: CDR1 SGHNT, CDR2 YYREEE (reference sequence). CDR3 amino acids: CASQGQTGYTF. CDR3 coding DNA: TGTGCCAGTCAGGGACAGACCGGCTACACCTTC.

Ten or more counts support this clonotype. The CDR3 DNA follows: TGCAGCGTTGAGGCTGGTAGCGGAATCACAGATACGCAGTATTTT. This gives the protein CSVEAGSGITDTQYF. The chain links TRBV29-1 to TRBJ2-3; D is possibly TRBD2 (6 bases). The length of the CDR3 is 15 residues. Per the germline V gene, CDR1 is SQVTM and CDR2 is ANQGSEA. V lost 3 bases and J 2 bases, leaving 15 bases between the germline ends.

CDR3 coding DNA: TGTGCCTGCATATTGGGACAGTTTGTCTACGAGCAGTACTTC. It translates to CACILGQFVYEQYF. The chain has TRBV30 and TRBJ2-7; 7 bases are shared with TRBD1. Germline V gene sequence: CDR1 GTSNPN, CDR2 SVGIG (reference sequence). V lost 6 bases and J lost 3; bases outside the gene matches: 11. CDR3 length: 14 amino acids.

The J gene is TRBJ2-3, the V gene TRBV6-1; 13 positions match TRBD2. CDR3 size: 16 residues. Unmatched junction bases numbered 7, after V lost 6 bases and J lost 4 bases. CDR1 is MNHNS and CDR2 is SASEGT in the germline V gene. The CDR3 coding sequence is TGTGCCAGCAGAAACGGACTAGCGGGAGAATCAGATACGCAGTATTTT. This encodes CASRNGLAGESDTQYF.

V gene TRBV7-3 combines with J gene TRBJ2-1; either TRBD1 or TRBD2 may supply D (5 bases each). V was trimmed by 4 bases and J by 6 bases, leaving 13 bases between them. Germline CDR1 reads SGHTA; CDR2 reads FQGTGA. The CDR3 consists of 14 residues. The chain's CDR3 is CASSSGRRINEQFF. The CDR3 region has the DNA TGTGCCAGCAGCTCGGGACGAAGGATCAATGAGCAGTTCTTC.

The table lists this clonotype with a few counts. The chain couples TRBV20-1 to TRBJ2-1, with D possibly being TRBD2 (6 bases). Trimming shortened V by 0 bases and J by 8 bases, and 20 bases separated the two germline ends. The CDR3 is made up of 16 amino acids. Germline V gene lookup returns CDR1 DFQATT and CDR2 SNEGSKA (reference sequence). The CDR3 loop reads CSARDIEGTSSDEQFF. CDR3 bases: TGCAGTGCTAGAGATATCGAGGGGACTTCTAGCGATGAGCAGTTCTTC.

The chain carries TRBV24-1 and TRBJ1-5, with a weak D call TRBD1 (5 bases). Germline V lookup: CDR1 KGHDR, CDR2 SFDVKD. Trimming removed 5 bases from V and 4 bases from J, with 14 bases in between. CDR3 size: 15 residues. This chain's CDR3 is CATSAEPGRNQPQHF. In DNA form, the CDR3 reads TGTGCCACCAGTGCGGAGCCGGGACGGAATCAGCCCCAGCATTTT.

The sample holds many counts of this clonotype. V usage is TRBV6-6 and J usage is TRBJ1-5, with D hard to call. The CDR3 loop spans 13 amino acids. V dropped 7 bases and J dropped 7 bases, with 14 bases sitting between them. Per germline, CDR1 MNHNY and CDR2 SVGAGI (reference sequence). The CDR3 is CASKRVDGQPQHF. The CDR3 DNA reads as TGTGCCAGCAAGAGAGTGGACGGCCAGCCCCAGCATTTT.

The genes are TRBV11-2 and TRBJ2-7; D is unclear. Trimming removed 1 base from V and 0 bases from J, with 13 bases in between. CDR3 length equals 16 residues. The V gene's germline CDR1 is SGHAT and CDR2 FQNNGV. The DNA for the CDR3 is TGTGCCAGCAGCTTAGGGGCGACTGTAAGCTCCTACGAGCAGTACTTC. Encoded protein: CASSLGATVSSYEQYF.

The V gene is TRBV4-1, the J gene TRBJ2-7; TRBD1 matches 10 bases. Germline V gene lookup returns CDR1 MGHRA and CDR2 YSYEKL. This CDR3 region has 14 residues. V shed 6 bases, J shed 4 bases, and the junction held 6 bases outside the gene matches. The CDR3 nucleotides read TGCGCCAGCAGTAGGGGGACAGGGGATTACGAGCAGTACTTC. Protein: CASSRGTGDYEQYF.

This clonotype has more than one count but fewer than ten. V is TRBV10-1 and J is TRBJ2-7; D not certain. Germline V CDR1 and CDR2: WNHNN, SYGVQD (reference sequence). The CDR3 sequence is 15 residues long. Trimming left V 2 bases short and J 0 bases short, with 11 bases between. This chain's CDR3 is CASSEEDSSSYEQYF. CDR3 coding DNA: TGCGCCAGCAGTGAGGAAGACTCCAGCTCCTACGAGCAGTACTTC.

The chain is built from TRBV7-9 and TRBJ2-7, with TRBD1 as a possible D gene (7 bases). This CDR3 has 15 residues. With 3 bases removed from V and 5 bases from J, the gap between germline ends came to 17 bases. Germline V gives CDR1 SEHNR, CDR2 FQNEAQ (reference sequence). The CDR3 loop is CASSFVRGAVDEQYF. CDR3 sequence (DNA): TGTGCCAGCAGCTTTGTCAGGGGGGCTGTCGACGAGCAGTACTTC.

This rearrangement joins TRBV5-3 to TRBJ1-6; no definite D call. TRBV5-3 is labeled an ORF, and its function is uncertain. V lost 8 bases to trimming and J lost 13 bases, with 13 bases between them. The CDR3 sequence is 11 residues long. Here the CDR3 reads CASRLGLPLHF. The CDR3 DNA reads TGTGCCAGCAGGCTAGGACTCCCCCTCCACTTT.

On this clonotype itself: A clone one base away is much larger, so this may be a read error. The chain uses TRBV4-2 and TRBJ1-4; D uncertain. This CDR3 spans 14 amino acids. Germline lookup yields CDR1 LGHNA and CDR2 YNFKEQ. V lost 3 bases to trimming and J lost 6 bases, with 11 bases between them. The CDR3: CASSQGRLDEKLFF. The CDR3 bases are TGTGCCAGCAGCCAGGGCAGACTTGATGAAAAACTGTTTTTT.

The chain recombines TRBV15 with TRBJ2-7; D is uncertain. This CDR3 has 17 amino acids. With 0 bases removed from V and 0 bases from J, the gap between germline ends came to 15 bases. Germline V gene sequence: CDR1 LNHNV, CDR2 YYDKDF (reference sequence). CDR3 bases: TGTGCCACCAGCAGAGATGCCTTGGGAACCCCCTCCTACGAGCAGTACTTC. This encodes CATSRDALGTPSYEQYF.

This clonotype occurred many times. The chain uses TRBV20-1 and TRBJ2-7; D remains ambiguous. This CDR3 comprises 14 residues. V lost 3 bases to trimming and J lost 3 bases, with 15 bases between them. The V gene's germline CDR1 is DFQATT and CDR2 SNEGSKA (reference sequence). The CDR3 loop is CSARPLTSNYEQYF. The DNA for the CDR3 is TGCAGTGCTAGGCCTCTGACATCGAACTACGAGCAGTACTTC.

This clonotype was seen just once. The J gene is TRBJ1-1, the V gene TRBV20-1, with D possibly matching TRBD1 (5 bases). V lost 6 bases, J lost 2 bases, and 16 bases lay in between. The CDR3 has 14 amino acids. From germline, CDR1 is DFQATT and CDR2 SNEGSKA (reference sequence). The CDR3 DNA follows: TGCAGTGCCGACGACGGGACGGTTAACACTGAAGCTTTCTTT. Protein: CSADDGTVNTEAFF.

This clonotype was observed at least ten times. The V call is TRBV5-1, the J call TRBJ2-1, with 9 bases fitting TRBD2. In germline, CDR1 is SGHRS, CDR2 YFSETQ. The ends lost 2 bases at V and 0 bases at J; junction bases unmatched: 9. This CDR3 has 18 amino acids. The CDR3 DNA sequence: TGCGCCAGCAGCTTTGTTCCTAGCGGGGCCCGCTCCTACAATGAGCAGTTCTTC. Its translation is CASSFVPSGARSYNEQFF.

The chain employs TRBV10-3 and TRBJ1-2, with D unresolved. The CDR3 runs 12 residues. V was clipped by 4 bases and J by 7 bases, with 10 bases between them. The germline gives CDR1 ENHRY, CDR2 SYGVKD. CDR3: CAISVSGVGYTF. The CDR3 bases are TGTGCCATCAGTGTATCGGGTGTTGGCTACACCTTC.

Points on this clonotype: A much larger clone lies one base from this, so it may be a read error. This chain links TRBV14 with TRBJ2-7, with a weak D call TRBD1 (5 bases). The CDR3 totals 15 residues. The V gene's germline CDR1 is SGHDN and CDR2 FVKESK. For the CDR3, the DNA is TGTGCCAGCAGCCAAGATCCCGGACACTCCTACGGGCAGTACTTC. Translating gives CASSQDPGHSYGQYF.

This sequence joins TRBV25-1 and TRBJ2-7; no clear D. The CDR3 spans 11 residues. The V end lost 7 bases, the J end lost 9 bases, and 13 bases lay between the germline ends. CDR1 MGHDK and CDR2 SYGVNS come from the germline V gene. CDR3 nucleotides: TGTGCCAGCAAGGAACTCACGCGGCAGTACTTC. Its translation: CASKELTRQYF.

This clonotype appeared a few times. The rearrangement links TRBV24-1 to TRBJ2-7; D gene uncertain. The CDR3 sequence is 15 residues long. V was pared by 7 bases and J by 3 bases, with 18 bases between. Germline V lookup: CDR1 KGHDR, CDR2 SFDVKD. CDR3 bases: TGTGCCACCAGCGAGACACCACCCACCTTCTACGAGCAGTACTTC. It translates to CATSETPPTFYEQYF.

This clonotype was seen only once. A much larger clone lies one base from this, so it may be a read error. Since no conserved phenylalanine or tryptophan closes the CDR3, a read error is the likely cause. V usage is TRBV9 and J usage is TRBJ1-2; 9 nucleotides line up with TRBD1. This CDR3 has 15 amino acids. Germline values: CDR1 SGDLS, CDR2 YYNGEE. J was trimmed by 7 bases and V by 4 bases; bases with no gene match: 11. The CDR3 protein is CASSLGTGTGSGYTS. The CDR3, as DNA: TGTGCCAGCAGCTTGGGTACCGGGACAGGGTCTGGCTACACCTCC.

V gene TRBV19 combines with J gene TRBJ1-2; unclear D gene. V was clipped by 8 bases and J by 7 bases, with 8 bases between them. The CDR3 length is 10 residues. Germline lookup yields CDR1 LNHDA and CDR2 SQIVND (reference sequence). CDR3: CASSSGGYTF. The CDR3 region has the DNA TGTGCCAGTTCCTCCGGTGGCTACACCTTC.

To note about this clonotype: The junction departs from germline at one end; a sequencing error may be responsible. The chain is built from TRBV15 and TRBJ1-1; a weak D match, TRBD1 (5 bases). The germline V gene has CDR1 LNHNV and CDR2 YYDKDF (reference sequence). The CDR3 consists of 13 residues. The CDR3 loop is CATSRGVTEEALF. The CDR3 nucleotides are TGTGCCACCAGCAGAGGCGTGACAGAGGAAGCTCTCTTT.

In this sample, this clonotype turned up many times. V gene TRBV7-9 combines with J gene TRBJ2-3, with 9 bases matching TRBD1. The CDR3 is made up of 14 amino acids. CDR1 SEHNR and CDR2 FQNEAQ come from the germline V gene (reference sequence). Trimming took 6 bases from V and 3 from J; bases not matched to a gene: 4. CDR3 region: CASRKTGGTDTQYF. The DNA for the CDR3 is TGTGCCAGCAGGAAGACAGGGGGTACAGATACGCAGTATTTT.

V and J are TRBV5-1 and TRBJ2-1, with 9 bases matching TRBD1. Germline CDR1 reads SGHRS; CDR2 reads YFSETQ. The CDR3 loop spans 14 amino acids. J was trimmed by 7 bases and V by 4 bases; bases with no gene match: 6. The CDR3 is CASSTGQGGNEQFF. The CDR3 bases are TGCGCCAGCAGCACGGGACAGGGCGGAAATGAGCAGTTCTTC.

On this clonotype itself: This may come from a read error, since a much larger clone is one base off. The CDR3 sequence: CAGSQLGQGAHDTQYF. The CDR3, as DNA: TGTGCCGGCAGCCAACTAGGACAGGGTGCACATGATACGCAGTATTTT. The rearrangement joins TRBV14 to TRBJ2-3, with TRBD1 matching over 8 bases. The CDR3 consists of 16 residues. Germline loops: CDR1 SGHDN, CDR2 FVKESK.

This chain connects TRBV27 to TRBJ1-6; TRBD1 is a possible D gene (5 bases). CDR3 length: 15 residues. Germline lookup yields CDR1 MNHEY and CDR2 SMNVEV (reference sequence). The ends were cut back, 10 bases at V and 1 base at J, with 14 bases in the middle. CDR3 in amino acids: CATAGRGSYNSPLHF. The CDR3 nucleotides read TGTGCCACCGCGGGACGGGGATCCTATAATTCACCCCTCCACTTT.

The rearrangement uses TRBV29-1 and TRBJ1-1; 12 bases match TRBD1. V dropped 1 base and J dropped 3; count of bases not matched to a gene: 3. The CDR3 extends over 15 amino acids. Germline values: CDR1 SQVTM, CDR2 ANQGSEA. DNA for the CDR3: TGCAGCGTTGAAGGCCGGGACAGGGGGCACACTGAAGCTTTCTTT. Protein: CSVEGRDRGHTEAFF.

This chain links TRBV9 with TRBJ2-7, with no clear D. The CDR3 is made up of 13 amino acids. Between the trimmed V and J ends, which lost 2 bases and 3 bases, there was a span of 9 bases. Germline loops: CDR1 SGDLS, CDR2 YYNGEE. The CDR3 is CASSVGPIYEQYF. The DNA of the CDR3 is TGTGCCAGCAGCGTGGGTCCAATCTACGAGCAGTACTTC.